One T cell receptor beta chain is described in this entry. Antigen: not known. These data originate in a study of shared clonotypes between healthy human individuals. Notes on the study in general: Clonotypes not shared had lower generation probabilities than those common to all four donors.

Trimming pared 11 bases from V and 1 base from J, leaving 9 bases between. The CDR3 has 12 amino acids. Germline lookup yields CDR1 SGHTA and CDR2 FQGTGA. Profiling relied on immunoSEQ multiplex PCR, and the TCRdb table lists in-frame clones only, not all of them. The sample holds 1 million to 1.2 million clones, 77% seen once. Sequenced: memory CD4+ T cells from PBMCs. Subset here: CD45RA-negative fraction. The rearrangement joins TRBV7-3 to TRBJ2-1; maybe TRBD2 (6 bases). The receptor was derived from a man in his late teens or twenties in good health. Some clones in this sample may be carry-over from other donors' samples. CDR3 region: CASGGSYNEQFF. DNA for the CDR3: TGTGCCTCCGGGGGATCCTACAATGAGCAGTTCTTC.